A selection of T cell receptor beta chains follows, all from one sample in a study of CD8 T cells in ankylosing spondylitis. TCRdb called the 5' RACE reads again in MiXCR, with one record for every CDR3 protein. The data contain about 250,000 distinct CDR3 sequences, about 30% of them seen just once; the ten biggest clones take up 4% to 5.5%. Source material: blood, either unsorted or a sorted T cell fraction (not recorded which). These receptors were obtained from a male donor with ankylosing spondylitis or in good health (not recorded which). CDR3s include the opening cysteine and the closing phenylalanine or tryptophan. D genes are given only for firm matches. Not all rows give a size; the values are once, few, many and, for expanded clones, a class.

abundance,j_gene,v_gene,d_gene,CDR3aa,CDR3nt
NA,TRBJ1-4,TRBV4-1,NA,CASSQAPGPPEGRTNEKLFF,TGCGCCAGCAGCCAGGCACCGGGACCCCCGGAAGGGCGGACTAATGAAAAACTGTTTTTT
NA,TRBJ1-1,TRBV29-1,NA,CSVDVTEAFF,TGCAGCGTTGATGTCACTGAAGCTTTCTTT
NA,TRBJ2-7,TRBV27,NA,CASSEGTGGEQYF,TGTGCCAGCAGCGAGGGAACCGGGGGCGAGCAGTACTTC
NA,TRBJ2-3,TRBV28,TRBD1,CASSFRGLLTDTQYF,TGTGCCAGCAGTTTCAGGGGGCTCCTCACAGATACGCAGTATTTT
few,TRBJ2-7,TRBV5-4,NA,CASSLTATSYEQYF,TGTGCCAGCAGTCTGACTGCTACCTCCTACGAGCAGTACTTC
NA,TRBJ2-7,TRBV12-3/TRBV12-4,TRBD2,CASSILADYEQYF,TGTGCCAGCAGCATCCTAGCGGACTACGAGCAGTACTTC
few,TRBJ1-6,TRBV28,NA,CASSLRHDNSPLHF,TGTGCCAGCAGTTTGAGGCACGATAATTCACCCCTCCACTTT
many,TRBJ1-2,TRBV29-1,TRBD1,CSVLTGGNYGYTF,TGCAGCGTACTGACAGGGGGGAACTATGGCTACACCTTC
NA,TRBJ2-5,TRBV5-1,NA,CASSLRPTKETQYF,TGCGCCAGCAGCTTGCGACCGACAAAGGAGACCCAGTACTTC
few,TRBJ2-7,TRBV20-1,NA,CSARRWDGQYF,TGCAGTGCCCGACGGTGGGATGGGCAGTACTTC
few,TRBJ2-7,TRBV6-5,NA,CASSYSRRASYEQYF,TGTGCCAGCAGTTACTCGCGAAGGGCCTCCTACGAGCAGTACTTC
few,TRBJ2-3,TRBV12-3/TRBV12-4,NA,CASSLGFKGRDTQYF,TGTGCCAGCAGTTTAGGATTCAAGGGCCGAGATACGCAGTATTTT
NA,TRBJ2-5,TRBV29-1,TRBD1,CSVEAGGGIGETQYF,TGCAGCGTTGAAGCAGGGGGCGGCATTGGAGAGACCCAGTACTTC
few,TRBJ1-2,TRBV6-6,NA,CASRRDRSYGYTF,TGTGCCAGCAGGCGAGACAGGAGCTATGGCTACACCTTC
NA,TRBJ1-4,TRBV12-3/TRBV12-4,TRBD1,CASSSTGGDEKLFF,TGTGCCAGCAGCTCGACAGGGGGAGATGAAAAACTGTTTTTT
NA,TRBJ2-1,TRBV29-1,TRBD2,CSVETAGGREQFF,TGCAGCGTTGAAACCGCGGGAGGCAGGGAGCAGTTCTTC
NA,TRBJ2-7,TRBV20-1,NA,CSARNAGLAADEQYF,TGCAGTGCTAGGAATGCGGGCCTAGCCGCAGACGAGCAGTACTTC
NA,TRBJ2-4,TRBV5-1,NA,CASSLDDIQYF,TGCGCCAGCAGCTTGGACGACATTCAGTACTTC
NA,TRBJ2-1,TRBV3-1,TRBD2,CASCPVARGAFYDNEQFF,TGTGCCAGCTGCCCCGTAGCGCGGGGGGCTTTTTATGACAATGAGCAGTTCTTC
few,TRBJ2-1,TRBV12-3/TRBV12-4,NA,CASSFGGEQFF,TGTGCCAGCAGTTTCGGGGGTGAGCAGTTCTTC
few,TRBJ1-2,TRBV29-1,TRBD1,CSVGDYGTGDGYTF,TGCAGCGTGGGGGACTACGGGACAGGGGACGGCTACACCTTC
NA,TRBJ2-3,TRBV5-1,NA,CASRSGDTQYF,TGCGCCAGCAGAAGTGGAGATACGCAGTATTTT
NA,TRBJ2-1,TRBV20-1,NA,CSARDSRQGPYNEQFF,TGCAGTGCTAGAGATAGTCGGCAGGGTCCCTACAATGAGCAGTTCTTC
NA,TRBJ1-5,TRBV5-1,TRBD1,CASSLEQGGQPQHF,TGCGCCAGCAGCTTGGAACAGGGGGGTCAGCCCCAGCATTTT
NA,TRBJ2-1,TRBV18,NA,CASSPTAYNEQFF,TGTGCCAGCTCACCGACCGCCTACAATGAGCAGTTCTTC
NA,TRBJ2-2,TRBV20-1,NA,CSARDRAFLNTGELFF,TGCAGTGCTAGAGACAGGGCCTTCCTGAACACCGGGGAGCTGTTTTTT
few,TRBJ2-1,TRBV29-1,NA,CSVVYGDNEQFF,TGCAGCGTTGTTTACGGGGACAATGAGCAGTTCTTC
NA,TRBJ2-5,TRBV12-3/TRBV12-4,TRBD1,CASSSTGGEETQYF,TGTGCCAGCAGTTCGACAGGGGGCGAGGAGACCCAGTACTTC
NA,TRBJ2-1,TRBV28,NA,CASMGRNYNEQFF,TGTGCCAGCATGGGGAGAAATTACAATGAGCAGTTCTTC
NA,TRBJ2-1,TRBV15,NA,CATSRDRAAAITMKQFF,TGTGCCACCAGCAGAGATAGGGCGGCTGCCATTACAATGAAGCAGTTCTTC
NA,TRBJ2-3,TRBV12-3/TRBV12-4,NA,CASGLGVGDTQYF,TGTGCCAGCGGCCTCGGGGTCGGGGATACGCAGTATTTT
NA,TRBJ1-2,TRBV9,TRBD1,CASSAPTGVAGYTF,TGTGCCAGCAGCGCCCCGACAGGGGTTGCTGGCTACACCTTC
NA,TRBJ2-3,TRBV6-5,TRBD2,CASSLGTSGGSDTQYF,TGTGCCAGCAGTTTAGGGACTAGCGGGGGTTCAGATACGCAGTATTTT
NA,TRBJ2-1,TRBV9,TRBD1,CASSRGQGYNEQFF,TGTGCCAGCAGCCGGGGACAGGGATACAATGAGCAGTTCTTC
NA,TRBJ2-5,TRBV12-3/TRBV12-4,TRBD2,CASQMRESQETQYF,TGTGCCAGCCAGATGCGGGAGTCCCAAGAGACCCAGTACTTC